This paragraph reports one T cell receptor beta chain. Its antigen is as yet unknown. The germline CDR1 and CDR2 sequences are MNHEY and SMNVEV (reference sequence). With 3 bases removed from V and 0 bases from J, the gap between germline ends came to 9 bases. The CDR3 sequence is 14 residues long. The data stem from a study of T cell responses to AZD1222 COVID-19 vaccine. The analysis combined second doses at about 4 or about 12 weeks. Only in-frame clones appear in the TCRdb table, and some are missing; sequencing was by immunoSEQ multiplex PCR. The data hold over 85,000 clones, with roughly 86% observed a single time. General observations from the study: Reports indicate that nearly half of spike-specific TCRs are directed at unmutated variant regions. Seropositivity was recorded at baseline in only a handful of AZD1222 recipients.

The sample here was peripheral blood, taken 28 days after the second AZD1222 dose. The V call is TRBV27, the J call TRBJ2-7; no clear D. This TCR was sampled from an adult who received the AZD1222 COVID-19 vaccine. The CDR3 DNA is TGTGCCAGCAGTTTTGCAGGCGGCTCCTACGAGCAGTACTTC. This encodes CASSFAGGSYEQYF.